This T cell receptor (beta chain) is from a study of technical replicates of blood from a handful of donors (dated by TCRdb to the late 2010s). Note on this clone: No antigen is known for it. No base qualities exist here, and no much larger clone lies one base off it.

Reading from cysteine to phenylalanine, the CDR3 counts 14 amino acids. The retained sequence is limited to the CDR3, 42 bases, with the frame set at the first base. At the junction V is shortened by 6 bases and J by 5 bases; bases outside the gene matches: 6. As encoded in the germline V gene, CDR1 is SQVTM while CDR2 is ANQGSEA. Libraries were built with the immunoSEQ multiplex PCR assay. TCRdb retrieved this table from immuneACCESS and kept in-frame rearrangements only. Not all clones are present; in checked studies, unresolved V genes account for under half, and no reason is known for the remainder. The sample has 70,000 to 80,000 clones on record, approximately 96% of them singletons. Around 0.2% of the sample belongs to the ten largest clones.

The rearranged chain carries TRBV29-1 and TRBJ1-4, and 10 bases in between align with TRBD1. The origin of this receptor is a human donor in good health. Sample: T cells isolated from PBMCs. For the CDR3, the sequence is CSVGKGQGNEKLFF. The sequenced DNA is TGCAGCGTGGGGAAGGGACAGGGGAATGAAAAACTGTTTTTT.